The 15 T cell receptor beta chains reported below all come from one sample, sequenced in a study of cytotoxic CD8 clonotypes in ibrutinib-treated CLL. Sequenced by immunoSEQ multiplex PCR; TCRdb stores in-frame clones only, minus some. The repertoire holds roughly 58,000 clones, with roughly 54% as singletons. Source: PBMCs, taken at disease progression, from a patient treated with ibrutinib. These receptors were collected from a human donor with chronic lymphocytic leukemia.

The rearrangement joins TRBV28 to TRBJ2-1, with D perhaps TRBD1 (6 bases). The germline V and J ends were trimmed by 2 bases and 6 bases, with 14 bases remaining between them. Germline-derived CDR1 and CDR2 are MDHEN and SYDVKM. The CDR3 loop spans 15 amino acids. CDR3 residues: CASSLIGLGGNEQFF. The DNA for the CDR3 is TGTGCCAGCAGTTTAATCGGCCTAGGGGGCAATGAGCAGTTCTTC.

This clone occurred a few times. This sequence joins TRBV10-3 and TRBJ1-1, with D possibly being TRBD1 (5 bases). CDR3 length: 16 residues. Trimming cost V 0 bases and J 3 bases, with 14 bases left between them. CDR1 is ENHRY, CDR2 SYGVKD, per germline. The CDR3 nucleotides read TGTGCCATCAGTGAGTCCTATGCGCGGGGGGACACTGAAGCTTTCTTT. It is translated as CAISESYARGDTEAFF.

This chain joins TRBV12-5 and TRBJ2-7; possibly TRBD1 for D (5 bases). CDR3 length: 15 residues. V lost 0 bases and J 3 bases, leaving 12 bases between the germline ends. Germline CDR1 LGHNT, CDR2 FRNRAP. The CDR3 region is CASGLVLRDIYEQYF. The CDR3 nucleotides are TGTGCTAGTGGTTTGGTACTCAGGGATATCTACGAGCAGTACTTC.

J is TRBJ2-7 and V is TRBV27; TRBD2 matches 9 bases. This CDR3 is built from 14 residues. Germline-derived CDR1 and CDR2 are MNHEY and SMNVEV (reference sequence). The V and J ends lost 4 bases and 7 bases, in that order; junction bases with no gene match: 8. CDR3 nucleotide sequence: TGTGCCAGCAGTTCTAGCGGGACCCTGGTGGAGCAGTACTTC. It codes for CASSSSGTLVEQYF.

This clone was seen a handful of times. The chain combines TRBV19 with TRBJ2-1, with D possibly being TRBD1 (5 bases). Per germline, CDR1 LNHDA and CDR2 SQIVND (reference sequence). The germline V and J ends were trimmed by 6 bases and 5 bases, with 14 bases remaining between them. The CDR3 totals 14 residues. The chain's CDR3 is CASSRAGYDNEQFF. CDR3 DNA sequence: TGTGCCAGTAGCCGGGCAGGGTACGACAATGAGCAGTTCTTC.

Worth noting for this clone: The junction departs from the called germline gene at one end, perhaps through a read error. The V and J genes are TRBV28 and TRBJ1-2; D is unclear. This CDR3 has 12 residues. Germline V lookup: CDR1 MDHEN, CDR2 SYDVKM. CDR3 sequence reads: CASSLERVAQHF. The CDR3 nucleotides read TGTGCCAGCAGTTTGGAAAGGGTAGCCCAGCACTTC.

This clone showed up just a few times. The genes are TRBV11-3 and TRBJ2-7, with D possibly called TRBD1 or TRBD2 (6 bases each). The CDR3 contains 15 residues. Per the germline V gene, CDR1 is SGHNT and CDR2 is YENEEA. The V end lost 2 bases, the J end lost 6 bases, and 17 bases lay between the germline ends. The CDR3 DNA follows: TGTGCCAGCAGCTTAAGTCCACAGGGAGGAGGCGAGCAGTACTTC. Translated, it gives CASSLSPQGGGEQYF.

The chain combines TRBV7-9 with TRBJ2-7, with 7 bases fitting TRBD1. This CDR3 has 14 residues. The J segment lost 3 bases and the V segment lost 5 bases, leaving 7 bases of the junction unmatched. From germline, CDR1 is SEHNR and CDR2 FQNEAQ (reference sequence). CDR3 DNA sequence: TGTGCCAGCAGCCGCGGACAGGATCTCTACGAGCAGTACTTC. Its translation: CASSRGQDLYEQYF.

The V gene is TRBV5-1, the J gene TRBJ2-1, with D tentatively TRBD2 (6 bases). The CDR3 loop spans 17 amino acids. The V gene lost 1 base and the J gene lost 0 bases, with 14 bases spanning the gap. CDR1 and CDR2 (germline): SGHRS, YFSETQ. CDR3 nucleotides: TGCGCCAGCAGCTTGTCTCTAGCGACCATCTCCTACAATGAGCAGTTCTTC. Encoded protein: CASSLSLATISYNEQFF. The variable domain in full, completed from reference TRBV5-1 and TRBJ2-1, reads KAGVTQTPRYLIKTRGQQVTLSCSPISGHRSVSWYQQTPGQGLQFLFEYFSETQRNKGNFPGRFSGRQFSNSRSEMNVSTLELGDSALYLCASSLSLATISYNEQFFGPGTRLTVL.

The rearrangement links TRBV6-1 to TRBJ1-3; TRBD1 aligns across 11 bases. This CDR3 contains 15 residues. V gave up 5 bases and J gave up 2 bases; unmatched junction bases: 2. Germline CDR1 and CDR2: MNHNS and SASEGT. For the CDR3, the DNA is TGTGCCAGCAGTCTGGGACAGGGGGCTGGAAACACCATATATTTT. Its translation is CASSLGQGAGNTIYF.

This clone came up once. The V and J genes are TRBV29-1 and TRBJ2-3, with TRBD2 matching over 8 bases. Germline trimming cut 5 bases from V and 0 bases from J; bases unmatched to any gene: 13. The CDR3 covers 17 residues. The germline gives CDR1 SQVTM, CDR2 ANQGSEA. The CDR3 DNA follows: TGCAGCGTTCAAAGGCGGGGGGCCGGTACTAGCACAGATACGCAGTATTTT. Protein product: CSVQRRGAGTSTDTQYF.

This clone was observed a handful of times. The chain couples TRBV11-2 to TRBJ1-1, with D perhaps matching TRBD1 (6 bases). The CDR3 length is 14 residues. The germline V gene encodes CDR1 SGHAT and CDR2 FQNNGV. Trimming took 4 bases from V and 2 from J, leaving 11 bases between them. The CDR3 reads CASSSDRTNTEAFF. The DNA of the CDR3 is TGTGCCAGCAGCTCAGACAGGACTAACACTGAAGCTTTCTTT.

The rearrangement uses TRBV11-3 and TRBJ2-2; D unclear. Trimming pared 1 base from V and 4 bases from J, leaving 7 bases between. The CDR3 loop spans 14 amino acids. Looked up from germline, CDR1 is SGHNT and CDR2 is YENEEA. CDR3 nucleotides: TGTGCCAGCAGCTTAGGGCAGCCCACCGGGGAGCTGTTTTTT. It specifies CASSLGQPTGELFF. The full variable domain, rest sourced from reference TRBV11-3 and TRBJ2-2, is EAGVVQSPRYKIIEKKQPVAFWCNPISGHNTLYWYLQNLGQGPELLIRYENEEAVDDSQLPKDRFSAERLKGVDSTLKIQPAELGDSAVYLCASSLGQPTGELFFGEGSRLTVL.

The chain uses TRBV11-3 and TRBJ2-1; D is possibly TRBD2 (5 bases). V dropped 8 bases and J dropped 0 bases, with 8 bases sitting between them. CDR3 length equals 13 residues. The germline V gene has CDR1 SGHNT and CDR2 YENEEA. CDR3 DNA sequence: TGTGCCAGCGCCAGCGGCTCCTACAATGAGCAGTTCTTC. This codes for CASASGSYNEQFF.

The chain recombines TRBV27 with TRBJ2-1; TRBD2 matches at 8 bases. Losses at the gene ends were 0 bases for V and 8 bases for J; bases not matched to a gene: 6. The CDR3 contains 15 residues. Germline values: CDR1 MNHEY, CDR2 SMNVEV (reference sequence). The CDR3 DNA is TGTGCCAGCAGTTTATCGGGGTCGGGGGGGTATGAGCAGTTCTTC. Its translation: CASSLSGSGGYEQFF.